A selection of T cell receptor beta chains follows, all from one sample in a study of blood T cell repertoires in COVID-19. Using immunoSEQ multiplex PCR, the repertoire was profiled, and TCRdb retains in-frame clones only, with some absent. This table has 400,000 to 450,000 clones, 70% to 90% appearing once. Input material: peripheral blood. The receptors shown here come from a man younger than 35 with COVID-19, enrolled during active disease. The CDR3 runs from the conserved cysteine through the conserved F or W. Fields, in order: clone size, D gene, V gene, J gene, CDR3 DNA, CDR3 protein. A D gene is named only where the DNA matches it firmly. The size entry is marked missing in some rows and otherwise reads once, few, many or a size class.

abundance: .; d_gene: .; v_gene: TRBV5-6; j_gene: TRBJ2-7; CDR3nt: TGTGCCAGCAGGCGAGGGGGGGGCCACTACGAGCAGTACTTC; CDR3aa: CASRRGGGHYEQYF
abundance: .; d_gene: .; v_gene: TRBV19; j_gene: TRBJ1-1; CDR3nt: TGTGCCAGTAGTATTGGGAGGAACACTGAAGCTTTCTTT; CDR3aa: CASSIGRNTEAFF
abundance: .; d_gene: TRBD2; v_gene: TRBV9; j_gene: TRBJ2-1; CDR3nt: TGTGCCAGCAGCACAAGGGAGCGGGGTAATGAGCAGTTCTTC; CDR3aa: CASSTRERGNEQFF
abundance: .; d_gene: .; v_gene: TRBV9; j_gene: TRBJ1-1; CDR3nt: TGTGCCAGCAGCTCAAGGAGGAGGCAGGCTTTCTTT; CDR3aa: CASSSRRRQAFF
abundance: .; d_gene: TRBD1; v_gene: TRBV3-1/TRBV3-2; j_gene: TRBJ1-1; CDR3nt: TGTGCCAGCAGCCAAGTGGGGGGACAGCCGAACACTGAAGCTTTCTTT; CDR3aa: CASSQVGGQPNTEAFF
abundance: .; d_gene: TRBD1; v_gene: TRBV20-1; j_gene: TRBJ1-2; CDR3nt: TGCAGTACGAGGACAGGGGATGGCTACACCTTC; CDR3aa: CSTRTGDGYTF
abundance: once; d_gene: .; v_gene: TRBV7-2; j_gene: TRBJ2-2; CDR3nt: TGTGCCAGCAGCTTTTCGGGGGTTCCCGGGGAGCTGTTTTTT; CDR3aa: CASSFSGVPGELFF
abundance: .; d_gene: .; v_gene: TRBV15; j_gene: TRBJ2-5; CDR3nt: TGTGCCACCAGCAGATATCATGAGGAGACCCAGTACTTC; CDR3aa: CATSRYHEETQYF
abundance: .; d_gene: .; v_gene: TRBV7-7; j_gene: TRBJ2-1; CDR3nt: TGTGCTAGCAGCTTAGCCCCGAGGTCCAATGAGCAGTTCTTC; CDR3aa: CASSLAPRSNEQFF
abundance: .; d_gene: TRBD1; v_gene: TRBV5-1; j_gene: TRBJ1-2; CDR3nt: TGCGCCAGCAGCTTGGACAGGGGGTCAAGCGGCTACACCTTC; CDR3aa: CASSLDRGSSGYTF
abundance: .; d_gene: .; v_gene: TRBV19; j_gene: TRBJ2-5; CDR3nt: TGTGCCAGTAGTATAGGGGCCCAGACCCAGTACTTC; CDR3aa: CASSIGAQTQYF
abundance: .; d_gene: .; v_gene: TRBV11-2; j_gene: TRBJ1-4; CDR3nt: TGTGCCAGCAGCCCCGGTGGGCTCAGGGGAGAAAAACTGTTTTTT; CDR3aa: CASSPGGLRGEKLFF
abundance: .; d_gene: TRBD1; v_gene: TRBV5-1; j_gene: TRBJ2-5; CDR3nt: TGCGCCAGCAGACCTGGGACAGGAAAAGAGACCCAGTACTTC; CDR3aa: CASRPGTGKETQYF
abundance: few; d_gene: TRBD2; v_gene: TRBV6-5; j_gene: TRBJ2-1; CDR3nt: TGTGCCAGCAGAAGCGGGGGGGAGCAGTTCTTC; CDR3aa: CASRSGGEQFF
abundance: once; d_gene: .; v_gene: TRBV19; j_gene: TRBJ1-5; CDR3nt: TGTGCCAGTAGTGTCGGACCCTCGGGACACCATAGCAATCAGCCCCAGCATTTT; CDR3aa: CASSVGPSGHHSNQPQHF
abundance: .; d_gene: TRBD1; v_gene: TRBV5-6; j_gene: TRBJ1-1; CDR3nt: TGTGCCAGCAGCCGACAGGGGGAAGCTTTCTTT; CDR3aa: CASSRQGEAFF
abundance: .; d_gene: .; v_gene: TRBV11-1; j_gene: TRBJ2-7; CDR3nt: TGTGCCAGCAGCTTAGTAGGGGTCCCCATCTCCTACGAGCAGTACTTC; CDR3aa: CASSLVGVPISYEQYF
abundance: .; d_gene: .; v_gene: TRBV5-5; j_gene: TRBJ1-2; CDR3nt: TGTGCCAGCAGCTTGATGGGCACTAGCTATGGCTACACCTTC; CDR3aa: CASSLMGTSYGYTF
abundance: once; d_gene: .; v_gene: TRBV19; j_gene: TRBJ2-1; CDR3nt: TGTGCCATCCGTAGGGGCGAGGAGTTCTTC; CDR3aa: CAIRRGEEFF